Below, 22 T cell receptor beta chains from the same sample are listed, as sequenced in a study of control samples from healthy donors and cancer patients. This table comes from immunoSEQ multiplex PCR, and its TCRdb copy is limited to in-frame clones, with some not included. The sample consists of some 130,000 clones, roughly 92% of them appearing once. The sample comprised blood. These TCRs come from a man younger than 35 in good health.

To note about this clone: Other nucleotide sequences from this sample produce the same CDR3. The CDR3 loop is CASSYGQGAGYGYTF. The CDR3 DNA follows: TGTGCCAGCAGTTATGGTCAGGGGGCCGGCTATGGCTACACCTTC. J is TRBJ1-2 and V is TRBV6-5, with 8 nucleotides matching TRBD1. Germline V lookup: CDR1 MNHEY, CDR2 SVGAGI. The ends lost 3 bases at V and 4 bases at J; junction bases unmatched: 7. The CDR3 has 15 amino acids.

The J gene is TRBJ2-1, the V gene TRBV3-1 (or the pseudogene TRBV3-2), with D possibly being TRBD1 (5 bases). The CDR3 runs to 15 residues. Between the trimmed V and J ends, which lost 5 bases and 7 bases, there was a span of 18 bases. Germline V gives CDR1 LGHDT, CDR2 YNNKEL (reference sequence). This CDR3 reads CASSRGYQGKNEQFF. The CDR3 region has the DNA TGTGCCAGCAGCAGAGGTTATCAGGGTAAGAATGAGCAGTTCTTC.

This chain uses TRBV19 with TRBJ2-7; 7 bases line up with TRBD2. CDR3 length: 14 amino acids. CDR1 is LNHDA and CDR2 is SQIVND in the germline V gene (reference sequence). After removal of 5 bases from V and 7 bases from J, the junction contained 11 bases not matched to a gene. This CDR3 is CASSQRGAVWEQYF. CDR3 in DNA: TGTGCCAGTAGTCAGCGGGGTGCGGTCTGGGAGCAGTACTTC.

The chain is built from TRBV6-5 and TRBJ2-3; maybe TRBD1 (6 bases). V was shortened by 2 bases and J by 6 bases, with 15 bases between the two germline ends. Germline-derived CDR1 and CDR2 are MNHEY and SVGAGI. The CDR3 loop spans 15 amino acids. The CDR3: CASSYGGAGEDTQYF. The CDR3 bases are TGTGCCAGCAGTTACGGGGGAGCAGGGGAGGATACGCAGTATTTT.

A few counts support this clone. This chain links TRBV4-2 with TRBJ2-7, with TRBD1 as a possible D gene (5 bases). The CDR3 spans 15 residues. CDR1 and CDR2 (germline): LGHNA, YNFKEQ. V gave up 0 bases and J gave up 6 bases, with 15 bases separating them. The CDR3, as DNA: TGTGCCAGCAGCCAAGATCTTGCAGGGTACGGCGAGCAGTACTTC. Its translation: CASSQDLAGYGEQYF.

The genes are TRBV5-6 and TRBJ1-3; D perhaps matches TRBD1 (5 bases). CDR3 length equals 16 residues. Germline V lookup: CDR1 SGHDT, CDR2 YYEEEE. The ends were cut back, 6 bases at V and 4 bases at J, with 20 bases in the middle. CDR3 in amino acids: CASTGGGLSGGNTIYF. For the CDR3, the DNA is TGTGCCAGCACCGGTGGGGGTCTCTCGGGAGGAAACACCATATATTTT.

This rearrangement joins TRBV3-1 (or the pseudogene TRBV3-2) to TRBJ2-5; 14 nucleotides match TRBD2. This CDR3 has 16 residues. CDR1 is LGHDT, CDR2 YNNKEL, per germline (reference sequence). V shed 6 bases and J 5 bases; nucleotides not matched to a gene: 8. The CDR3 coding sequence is TGTGCCAGCAGTCCGACTAGCGGGGGGGCCTTTGAGACCCAGTACTTC. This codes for CASSPTSGGAFETQYF.

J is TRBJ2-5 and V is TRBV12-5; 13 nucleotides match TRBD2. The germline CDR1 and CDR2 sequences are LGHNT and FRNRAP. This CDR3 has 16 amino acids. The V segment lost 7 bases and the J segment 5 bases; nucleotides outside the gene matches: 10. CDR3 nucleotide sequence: TGTGCTAGTGCCCGAACTAGCGGGGGGGCCCGGGAGACCCAGTACTTC. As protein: CASARTSGGARETQYF. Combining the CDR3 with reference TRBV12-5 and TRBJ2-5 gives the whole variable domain DARVTQTPRHKVTEMGQEVTMRCQPILGHNTVFWYRQTMMQGLELLAYFRNRAPLDDSGMPKDRFSAEMPDATLATLKIQPSEPRDSAVYFCASARTSGGARETQYFGPGTRLLVL.

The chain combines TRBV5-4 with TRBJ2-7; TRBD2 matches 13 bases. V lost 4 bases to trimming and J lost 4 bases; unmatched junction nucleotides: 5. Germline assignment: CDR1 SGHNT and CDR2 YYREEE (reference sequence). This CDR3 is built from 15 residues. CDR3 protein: CASSQTSGGLYEQYF. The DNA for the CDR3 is TGTGCCAGCAGCCAGACTAGCGGGGGGTTGTACGAGCAGTACTTC.

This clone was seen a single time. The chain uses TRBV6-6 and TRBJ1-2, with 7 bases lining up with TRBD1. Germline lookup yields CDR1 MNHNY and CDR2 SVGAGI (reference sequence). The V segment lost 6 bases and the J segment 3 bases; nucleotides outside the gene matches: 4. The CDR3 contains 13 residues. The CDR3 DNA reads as TGTGCCAGCAGGAACGGACAGGACTATGGCTACACCTTC. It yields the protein CASRNGQDYGYTF.

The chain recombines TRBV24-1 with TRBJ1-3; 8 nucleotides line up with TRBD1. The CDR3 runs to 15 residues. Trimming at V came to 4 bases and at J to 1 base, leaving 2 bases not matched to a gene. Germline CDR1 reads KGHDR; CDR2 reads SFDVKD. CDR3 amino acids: CATSDRGQSGNTIYF. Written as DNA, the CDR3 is TGTGCCACCAGTGACAGGGGGCAATCTGGAAACACCATATATTTT.

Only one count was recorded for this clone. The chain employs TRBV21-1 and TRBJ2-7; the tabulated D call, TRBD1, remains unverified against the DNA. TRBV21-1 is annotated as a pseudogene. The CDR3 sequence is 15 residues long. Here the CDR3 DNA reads TGTGCCAGCAGCAAATTAGGCTCCACAGGGGGCGAGCAGTACTTC. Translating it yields CASSKLGSTGGEQYF.

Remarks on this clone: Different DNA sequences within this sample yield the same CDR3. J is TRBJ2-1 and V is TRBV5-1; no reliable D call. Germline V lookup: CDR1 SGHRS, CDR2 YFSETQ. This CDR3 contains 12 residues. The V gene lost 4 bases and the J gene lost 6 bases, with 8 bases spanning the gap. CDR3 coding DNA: TGCGCCAGCAGCCTTGAAGGCAATGAGCAGTTCTTC. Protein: CASSLEGNEQFF.

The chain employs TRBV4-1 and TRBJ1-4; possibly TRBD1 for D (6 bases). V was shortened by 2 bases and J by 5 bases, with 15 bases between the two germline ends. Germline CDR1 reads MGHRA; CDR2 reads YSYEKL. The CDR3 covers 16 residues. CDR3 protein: CASSQIGGPVNEKLFF. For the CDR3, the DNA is TGCGCCAGCAGCCAAATAGGGGGACCGGTCAATGAAAAACTGTTTTTT.

The CDR3 reads CASSLEVRHNEQFF. The CDR3 DNA is TGCGCCAGCAGCTTGGAGGTCAGACACAATGAGCAGTTCTTC. The rearrangement joins TRBV5-1 to TRBJ2-1, with D uncertain. This CDR3 contains 14 residues. Trimming removed 0 bases at V and 5 bases at J, with 9 bases between. CDR1 SGHRS and CDR2 YFSETQ come from the germline V gene.

CDR3 protein: CASSPRLAGLGDTQYF. The CDR3 bases are TGTGCCAGCAGCCCGCGGCTAGCGGGGTTGGGAGATACGCAGTATTTT. The chain recombines TRBV7-9 with TRBJ2-3, with 9 nucleotides matching TRBD2. The CDR3 covers 16 residues. Germline values: CDR1 SEHNR, CDR2 FQNEAQ (reference sequence). V lost 5 bases, J lost 5 bases, and 11 bases stayed unmatched.

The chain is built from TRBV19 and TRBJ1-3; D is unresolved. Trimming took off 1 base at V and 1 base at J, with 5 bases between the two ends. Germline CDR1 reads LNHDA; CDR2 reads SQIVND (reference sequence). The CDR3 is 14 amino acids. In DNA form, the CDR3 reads TGTGCCAGTAGTATAGGGATGTCTGGAAACACCATATATTTT. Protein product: CASSIGMSGNTIYF.

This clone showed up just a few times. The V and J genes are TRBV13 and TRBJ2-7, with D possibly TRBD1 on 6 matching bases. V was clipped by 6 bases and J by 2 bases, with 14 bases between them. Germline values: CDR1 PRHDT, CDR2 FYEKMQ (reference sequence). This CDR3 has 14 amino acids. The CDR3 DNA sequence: TGTGCCAGCAGACTCAGGGGTTACGCCTACGAGCAGTACTTC. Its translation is CASRLRGYAYEQYF.

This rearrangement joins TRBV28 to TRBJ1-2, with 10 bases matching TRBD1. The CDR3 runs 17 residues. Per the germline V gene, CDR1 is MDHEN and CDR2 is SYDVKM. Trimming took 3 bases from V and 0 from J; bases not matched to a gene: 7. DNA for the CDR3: TGTGCCAGCAGTTTGGGGGGACAGGGGCCCTCTAACTATGGCTACACCTTC. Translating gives CASSLGGQGPSNYGYTF.

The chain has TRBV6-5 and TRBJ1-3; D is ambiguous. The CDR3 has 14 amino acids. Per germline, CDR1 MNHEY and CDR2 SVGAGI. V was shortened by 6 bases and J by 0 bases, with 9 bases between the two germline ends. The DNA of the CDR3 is TGTGCCAGCAGCCAAGGGTCCTCTGGAAACACCATATATTTT. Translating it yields CASSQGSSGNTIYF.

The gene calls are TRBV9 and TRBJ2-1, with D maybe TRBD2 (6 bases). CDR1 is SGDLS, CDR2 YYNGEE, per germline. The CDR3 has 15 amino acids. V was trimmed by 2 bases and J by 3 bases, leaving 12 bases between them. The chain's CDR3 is CASSVGGDGYNEQFF. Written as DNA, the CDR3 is TGTGCCAGCAGCGTTGGAGGGGACGGCTACAATGAGCAGTTCTTC.

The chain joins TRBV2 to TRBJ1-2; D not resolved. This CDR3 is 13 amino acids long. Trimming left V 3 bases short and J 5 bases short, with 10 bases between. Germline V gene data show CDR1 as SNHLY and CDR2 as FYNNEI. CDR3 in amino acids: CASSERGIYGYTF. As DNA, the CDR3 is TGTGCCAGCAGTGAGCGCGGAATATATGGCTACACCTTC. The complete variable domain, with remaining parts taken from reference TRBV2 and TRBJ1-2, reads EPEVTQTPSHQVTQMGQEVILRCVPISNHLYFYWYRQILGQKVEFLVSFYNNEISEKSEIFDDQFSVERPDGSNFTLKIRSTKLEDSAMYFCASSERGIYGYTFGSGTRLTVV.